This T cell receptor (beta chain) stems from a study of blood T cell repertoires in COVID-19. Study information: PBMCs, B-cell-depleted T cells, or T cells were the source of the cDNA or gDNA that made up the material.

The ends were cut back, 4 bases at V and 6 bases at J, with 19 bases in the middle. The CDR3 consists of 15 residues. Germline assignment: CDR1 LGHDT and CDR2 YNNKEL (reference sequence). The authors' processing: Amplification of reference gene primers was used by the study to estimate nucleated cell counts. Assay: immunoSEQ multiplex PCR; the TCRdb copy retains only in-frame clones and omits some. That table is the source of V, J and clone size, and D and trimming were worked out from the DNA. Among about 100,000 clones listed, roughly four fifths were seen once. Sample: peripheral blood. The chain uses TRBV3-1 (or the pseudogene TRBV3-2) and TRBJ2-7; weak D call: TRBD1 (6 bases). The clonotype was recovered from a man aged 35 to 55 with active or convalescent COVID-19. The CDR3 region is CASSLTSTGICEQYF. CDR3 nucleotides: TGTGCCAGCAGCCTTACCTCCACAGGGATTTGCGAGCAGTACTTC.